This T cell receptor beta chain is from a study of T cell responses to AZD1222 COVID-19 vaccine. Overall study: Pooled together were second doses at about 4 or about 12 weeks.

This CDR3 spans 16 amino acids. From germline, CDR1 is SGHKS and CDR2 YYEKEE (reference sequence). Trimming left V 1 base short and J 4 bases short, with 17 bases between. Worth noting for this clone: Antigen: not known.

Regarding the study as a whole: Recipients of AZD1222 seropositive at baseline numbered only 6 or 7.

Assay used: immunoSEQ multiplex PCR; TCRdb lists only in-frame clones, some missing. This table holds approximately 100,000 clones, 86% found once. The TCR originated in an adult in good health. This rearrangement joins TRBV5-5 to TRBJ1-2; maybe TRBD1 (5 bases). The input for sequencing was peripheral blood, taken on day 0 of AZD1222 vaccination. CDR3 sequence: CASSLNRDRGAYGYTF. The DNA of the CDR3 is TGTGCCAGCAGCTTGAATAGGGACCGTGGAGCCTATGGCTACACCTTC.